Each of the 24 T cell receptor beta chains below was sequenced from the same sample in a study of human T cells and chemical hapten exposure. Regarding time point: healthy volunteer bleed at 6 weeks. Unfractionated whole blood yielded the extracted total RNA. A single record per CDR3 protein comes from TCRdb applying MiXCR to the RACE reads. The repertoire holds 65,000 or so distinct CDR3 sequences, with around 6.3% as singletons. Sequences were obtained from whole blood. These receptors were collected from a female donor in good health. Some clones in this sample may be carry-over from other donors' samples.

This clonotype was recorded at least ten times. The V gene is TRBV19, the J gene TRBJ2-7; 10 bases map to TRBD2. V lost 1 base, J lost 6 bases, and 3 bases stayed unmatched. Per germline, CDR1 LNHDA and CDR2 SQIVND (reference sequence). The CDR3 is 14 amino acids. In DNA form, the CDR3 reads TGTGCCAGTAGTATAGCTAGCGGGAGCGGCGAGCAGTACTTC. Amino acids: CASSIASGSGEQYF.

This clonotype was seen repeatedly, ten times or more. V usage is TRBV7-9 and J usage is TRBJ1-2, with 7 bases fitting TRBD1. Germline V gene sequence: CDR1 SEHNR, CDR2 FQNEAQ (reference sequence). With 2 bases clipped from V and 0 bases from J, the junction kept 15 bases outside the gene matches. The CDR3 is 19 residues long. The CDR3 sequence: CASSLTRGQAPLANYGYTF. DNA for the CDR3: TGTGCCAGCAGCTTAACAAGAGGACAGGCCCCGTTAGCTAACTATGGCTACACCTTC.

The chain employs TRBV3-1 and TRBJ2-5; D gene uncertain. Trimming stripped 4 bases from V and 4 bases from J, with 10 bases between. The CDR3 length is 13 residues. CDR1 and CDR2 from the germline V gene are LGHDT and YNNKEL (reference sequence). CDR3 in DNA: TGTGCCAGCAGCCCGAAGTTAGGAGAGACCCAGTACTTC. The encoded protein is CASSPKLGETQYF.

The rearrangement joins TRBV6-1 to TRBJ1-1; D possibly corresponds to TRBD1 (5 bases). The ends were cut back, 7 bases at V and 7 bases at J, with 13 bases in the middle. Germline CDR1 and CDR2: MNHNS and SASEGT. The CDR3 loop spans 12 amino acids. The CDR3 region is CASNRGVDEAFF. The CDR3 DNA sequence: TGTGCCAGCAATAGAGGGGTGGATGAAGCTTTCTTT.

This clonotype was observed many times. This rearrangement joins TRBV12-5 to TRBJ1-1; 7 bases align to TRBD1. V was clipped by 6 bases and J by 4 bases; unmatched bases: 5. Germline CDR1 is LGHNT and CDR2 is FRNRAP. The CDR3 is 13 amino acids. DNA of the CDR3: TGTGCTAGTGGCCCAGGGGGTCGCACTGAAGCTTTCTTT. Translating gives CASGPGGRTEAFF.

This clonotype has at least ten counts. This rearrangement joins TRBV5-1 to TRBJ2-2, with 7 bases aligning to TRBD1. Germline CDR1 SGHRS, CDR2 YFSETQ. The CDR3 length is 14 residues. Trimming cost V 7 bases and J 1 base; bases outside gene matches: 4. DNA of the CDR3: TGCGCCAGCGGACGGACAGGGAACACCGGGGAGCTGTTTTTT. This gives the protein CASGRTGNTGELFF.

Details on this clonotype: In this CDR3 the conserved last residue, phenylalanine or tryptophan, is missing, so a read error is likely. The CDR3, as DNA: TGCGCCAGCAGGCGGGGGCCTAGCGGGATCGGAGTCGATGAGCAGTTCTTA. This sequence encodes CASRRGPSGIGVDEQFL. V is TRBV5-1 and J is TRBJ2-1; 9 positions match TRBD2. The CDR3 is 17 amino acids. Germline-derived CDR1 and CDR2 are SGHRS and YFSETQ. V was pared by 5 bases and J by 8 bases, with 17 bases of the junction left unmatched.

The genes are TRBV2 and TRBJ2-1; D may be TRBD1 (5 bases). There are 12 residues in the CDR3. The germline V gene encodes CDR1 SNHLY and CDR2 FYNNEI. Trimming shortened V by 4 bases and J by 16 bases, and 17 bases separated the two germline ends. The CDR3 loop is CASSGDPGINFF. CDR3 nucleotide sequence: TGTGCCAGCAGTGGCGACCCAGGGATTAACTTCTTC.

This clonotype showed up many times. The chain recombines TRBV20-1 with TRBJ2-1; 8 bases align to TRBD2. Trimming at V came to 4 bases and at J to 7 bases, leaving 12 bases not matched to a gene. There are 15 residues in the CDR3. In germline, CDR1 is DFQATT, CDR2 SNEGSKA (reference sequence). This CDR3 is CSATSPVAGWNEQFF. DNA for the CDR3: TGCAGTGCTACAAGCCCCGTAGCGGGATGGAATGAGCAGTTCTTC.

This clonotype was counted at least ten times. The chain employs TRBV10-3 and TRBJ2-6, with TRBD1 identical over 12 bases. CDR3 length: 19 amino acids. V lost 10 bases and J lost 4; bases outside the gene matches: 17. In germline, CDR1 is ENHRY, CDR2 SYGVKD. CDR3 protein: CASFPSEGQGASGANVLTF. For the CDR3, the DNA is TGTGCCAGCTTTCCGTCTGAGGGACAGGGGGCTTCCGGGGCCAACGTCCTGACTTTC.

The genes are TRBV7-2 and TRBJ2-4, with 10 bases aligning to TRBD2. The CDR3 extends over 13 amino acids. The germline V gene has CDR1 SGHTA and CDR2 FQGNSA. Trimming took 4 bases from V and 12 from J; bases not matched to a gene: 6. The CDR3: CASSSGLADSQYF. The CDR3 DNA sequence: TGTGCCAGCAGCTCCGGACTAGCGGACTCTCAGTACTTC. Together with reference TRBV7-2 and TRBJ2-4, the CDR3 gives the full variable domain: GAGVSQSPSNKVTEKGKDVELRCDPISGHTALYWYRQSLGQGLEFLIYFQGNSAPDKSGLPSDRFSAERTGGSVSTLTIQRTQQEDSAVYLCASSSGLADSQYFGAGTRLSVL.

At least ten counts were recorded for this clonotype. The chain's CDR3 is CASSYRLAGPREQYF. CDR3 bases: TGTGCCAGCAGTTACAGACTAGCGGGGCCCCGCGAGCAGTACTTC. This rearrangement joins TRBV6-2 or TRBV6-3 to TRBJ2-7; 11 nucleotides agree with TRBD2. Germline CDR1 and CDR2: MNHEY and SVGEGT. The ends lost 2 bases at V and 6 bases at J; junction bases unmatched: 6. CDR3 length: 15 amino acids.

This clonotype was found many times. This chain connects TRBV7-2 to TRBJ1-6, with D possibly TRBD1 on 6 matching bases. Germline CDR1 reads SGHTA; CDR2 reads FQGNSA. The CDR3 is 14 amino acids. The V gene lost 8 bases and the J gene lost 10 bases, with 18 bases spanning the gap. CDR3 in DNA: TGTGCCAGCGGAGCTCAGGGGATGGGATCACCCCTCCACTTT. It translates to CASGAQGMGSPLHF.

The chain has TRBV3-1 and TRBJ2-2; TRBD2 matches 9 bases. The J segment lost 4 bases and the V segment lost 4 bases, leaving 4 bases of the junction unmatched. CDR1 and CDR2 (germline): LGHDT, YNNKEL (reference sequence). This CDR3 comprises 15 residues. CDR3 loop: CASSPPLAGTGELFF. The CDR3 DNA follows: TGTGCCAGCAGCCCTCCACTAGCGGGCACCGGGGAGCTGTTTTTT.

This clonotype was seen at least ten times. The chain has TRBV2 and TRBJ2-3; TRBD1 agrees at 7 bases. Germline V lookup: CDR1 SNHLY, CDR2 FYNNEI. This CDR3 has 15 amino acids. After removal of 6 bases from V and 0 bases from J, the junction contained 6 bases not matched to a gene. This CDR3 is CASRRDRPSTDTQYF. The CDR3 DNA sequence: TGTGCCAGCAGGAGGGACAGACCTAGCACAGATACGCAGTATTTT.

This clonotype was counted only a few times. The V call is TRBV5-1, the J call TRBJ2-3, with 9 bases lining up with TRBD1. Germline loops: CDR1 SGHRS, CDR2 YFSETQ. The CDR3 is made up of 14 amino acids. V lost 4 bases to trimming and J lost 5 bases; unmatched junction nucleotides: 5. CDR3 region: CASSPTGGIDTQYF. DNA of the CDR3: TGCGCCAGCAGCCCCACAGGGGGCATAGATACGCAGTATTTT.

This clonotype was counted at least ten times. CDR3 sequence reads: CASEPGQGVLQPQHF. The CDR3 nucleotides read TGTGCCAGCGAGCCGGGACAGGGTGTTCTTCAGCCCCAGCATTTT. This chain uses TRBV19 with TRBJ1-5, with TRBD1 matching 9 bases. The CDR3 contains 15 residues. Per germline, CDR1 LNHDA and CDR2 SQIVND (reference sequence). Trimming took 9 bases from V and 6 from J; bases not matched to a gene: 12.

In its sample, this clonotype was seen many times. CDR3 bases: TGTGCCAGCAAAGCGGGGGAGGTATCGGATACGCAGTATTTT. Amino acid sequence: CASKAGEVSDTQYF. This chain joins TRBV6-5 and TRBJ2-3; 8 bases agree with TRBD2. CDR3 length: 14 amino acids. CDR1 and CDR2 (germline): MNHEY, SVGAGI. J gave up 6 bases and V 7 bases, and 9 bases lay outside the gene matches.

This clonotype showed up many times. The V and J genes are TRBV12-3 or TRBV12-4 and TRBJ2-1, with TRBD2 identical over 8 bases. The CDR3 is made up of 15 amino acids. J lost 7 bases, V lost 5 bases, and 10 bases had no gene match. Here the CDR3 reads CASSAPGLEGNEQFF. CDR3 bases: TGTGCCAGCAGTGCCCCGGGACTAGAGGGGAATGAGCAGTTCTTC.

This clonotype has a handful of counts. The chain links TRBV4-3 to TRBJ2-6; D call uncertain. CDR1 is LGHNA, CDR2 YSLEER, per germline. Between the trimmed V and J ends, which lost 7 bases and 0 bases, there was a span of 19 bases. The CDR3 contains 18 residues. CDR3 sequence: CASTFSTDMSSGANVLTF. For the CDR3, the DNA is TGCGCCAGCACCTTTAGTACAGATATGAGCTCTGGGGCCAACGTCCTGACTTTC.

This clonotype was recorded many times. V and J are TRBV5-1 and TRBJ2-6, with D perhaps matching TRBD2 (5 bases). The V end lost 0 bases, the J end lost 1 base, and 5 bases lay between the germline ends. This CDR3 spans 15 amino acids. Germline CDR1 is SGHRS and CDR2 is YFSETQ. The CDR3 region has the DNA TGCGCCAGCAGCTTGGGGGAGTCTGGGGCCAACGTCCTGACTTTC. It is translated as CASSLGESGANVLTF.

The rearrangement links TRBV20-1 to TRBJ1-1; D call uncertain. Trimming removed 0 bases at V and 0 bases at J, with 8 bases between. Germline V gives CDR1 DFQATT, CDR2 SNEGSKA (reference sequence). The CDR3 is 14 residues long. The CDR3 loop reads CSARDQGMNTEAFF. In DNA, the CDR3 is TGCAGTGCTAGAGATCAAGGGATGAACACTGAAGCTTTCTTT.

This clonotype was picked up many times. The rearrangement uses TRBV29-1 and TRBJ2-3; the D gene is possibly TRBD2 (6 bases). Per germline, CDR1 SQVTM and CDR2 ANQGSEA. This CDR3 has 16 residues. Trimming removed 6 bases from V and 0 bases from J, with 19 bases in between. The CDR3 DNA follows: TGCAGCGTCGATATGGGTAGCGGACCTAGCACAGATACGCAGTATTTT. It encodes CSVDMGSGPSTDTQYF.

This clonotype was picked up many times. J is TRBJ2-7 and V is TRBV12-3 or TRBV12-4; D is perhaps TRBD1 (5 bases). The V end lost 5 bases, the J end lost 2 bases, and 13 bases lay between the germline ends. The CDR3 is 14 amino acids. The CDR3 protein is CASSLQRGTYEQYF. The CDR3 DNA is TGTGCCAGCAGTCTCCAAAGGGGAACCTACGAGCAGTACTTC.